Following are 28 T cell receptor beta chains from one sample sequenced in a study of T cells in Graves' hyperthyroidism and ophthalmopathy. Amplification yielded TCR beta CDR3 regions, with RNA transcripts as the source. In the first-round RT-PCR of the TCR CDR3, the HTBI primer set was used. TCRdb analysed the multiplex PCR reads with MiXCR anew, one entry per CDR3 protein. The sample has 130,000 or so distinct CDR3 sequences; roughly a fifth are singletons. Sequencing used blood. The receptors come from a woman aged 45 to 65 with Graves' hyperthyroidism that later progressed to Graves' ophthalmopathy.

This clonotype was seen at least ten times. The rearrangement uses TRBV2 and TRBJ1-5; 7 nucleotides align to TRBD1. Unmatched junction bases numbered 4, after V lost 4 bases and J lost 13 bases. The CDR3 length is 11 residues. Germline V gives CDR1 SNHLY, CDR2 FYNNEI. CDR3 DNA sequence: TGTGCCAGCAGTGGACAGGGATGGCAGCATTTT. This sequence encodes CASSGQGWQHF.

This sequence joins TRBV7-2 and TRBJ2-6; the D is unclear. Trimming stripped 5 bases from V and 1 base from J, with 12 bases between. CDR3 length: 16 amino acids. The germline V gene has CDR1 SGHTA and CDR2 FQGNSA. The CDR3 sequence: CASSPPNWSGANVLTF. The CDR3 DNA reads as TGTGCCAGCAGCCCCCCCAATTGGTCTGGGGCCAACGTCCTGACTTTC.

In its sample, this clonotype was seen many times. The V call is TRBV5-1, the J call TRBJ2-1; 12 bases map to TRBD2. This CDR3 has 15 residues. The ends lost 3 bases at V and 5 bases at J; junction bases unmatched: 3. The germline CDR1 and CDR2 sequences are SGHRS and YFSETQ. The CDR3 DNA is TGCGCCAGCAGCTCGGGACTAGCGGGTAACAATGAGCAGTTCTTC. Translating gives CASSSGLAGNNEQFF.

This chain uses TRBV3-1 with TRBJ2-7, with D hard to call. V lost 5 bases and J lost 3, with 11 bases in between. Per the germline V gene, CDR1 is LGHDT and CDR2 is YNNKEL (reference sequence). The CDR3 loop spans 13 amino acids. In DNA form, the CDR3 reads TGTGCCAGCAGCAAAGGGCGCAACTACGAGCAGTACTTC. Translation: CASSKGRNYEQYF.

This clonotype was seen repeatedly, ten times or more. The rearrangement joins TRBV20-1 to TRBJ2-2; 10 bases line up with TRBD2. V lost 0 bases and J lost 5; bases outside the gene matches: 3. The CDR3 has 15 amino acids. The V gene's germline CDR1 is DFQATT and CDR2 SNEGSKA (reference sequence). The CDR3 here is CSARDSGRGTGELFF. The CDR3 coding sequence is TGCAGTGCTAGAGACAGCGGGAGGGGAACCGGGGAGCTGTTTTTT.

This clonotype was seen many times. This chain connects TRBV27 to TRBJ2-3; D might be TRBD2 (6 bases). This CDR3 has 15 residues. Germline CDR1 and CDR2: MNHEY and SMNVEV (reference sequence). V shed 5 bases and J shed 2 bases, with 14 bases lying between them. The CDR3, as DNA: TGTGCCAGCAGTCTTCTAGCGTCCTCCACAGATACGCAGTATTTT. Translation: CASSLLASSTDTQYF.

This clonotype was detected ten times or more. This chain links TRBV6-1 with TRBJ2-1, with D maybe TRBD2 (6 bases). There are 14 residues in the CDR3. The V end lost 6 bases, the J end lost 3 bases, and 12 bases lay between the germline ends. Per germline, CDR1 MNHNS and CDR2 SASEGT. The CDR3, as DNA: TGTGCCAGCAGCTCCGGGACTCACTACAATGAGCAGTTCTTC. It codes for CASSSGTHYNEQFF.

This clonotype was seen once. This chain links TRBV3-1 with TRBJ2-1; TRBD1 aligns across 9 bases. The CDR3 extends over 16 amino acids. The V gene's germline CDR1 is LGHDT and CDR2 YNNKEL (reference sequence). With 7 bases clipped from V and 5 bases from J, the junction kept 12 bases outside the gene matches. In nucleotides, the CDR3 is TGTGCCAGCAAAGCTGGTCCCGACAGGGGGAACAATGAGCAGTTCTTC. Translating gives CASKAGPDRGNNEQFF.

The chain has TRBV6-5 and TRBJ1-1; a possible D gene is TRBD1 (6 bases). The germline CDR1 and CDR2 sequences are MNHEY and SVGAGI. Trimming cost V 0 bases and J 0 bases, with 11 bases left between them. The CDR3 runs 16 residues. In nucleotides, the CDR3 is TGTGCCAGCAGTTACTCGGGGGCGAATATGAACACTGAAGCTTTCTTT. It encodes CASSYSGANMNTEAFF.

This clonotype was seen many times. Here the CDR3 DNA reads TGTGCCAGCAGTGACCGACAGTACTATGGCTACACCTTC. The encoded protein is CASSDRQYYGYTF. The gene calls are TRBV6-1 and TRBJ1-2; possibly TRBD1 for D (5 bases). V was shortened by 3 bases and J by 3 bases, with 8 bases between the two germline ends. This CDR3 has 13 amino acids. Germline V lookup: CDR1 MNHNS, CDR2 SASEGT.

This clonotype was counted at least ten times. The chain uses TRBV20-1 and TRBJ2-3; 8 bases match TRBD2. This CDR3 contains 15 residues. V dropped 1 base and J dropped 11; count of bases not matched to a gene: 14. From germline, CDR1 is DFQATT and CDR2 SNEGSKA (reference sequence). This CDR3 is CSARVVNSGASGQYF. The CDR3 DNA is TGCAGTGCTAGAGTGGTGAATAGCGGGGCATCGGGGCAGTATTTT.

There are many counts of this clonotype. The chain carries TRBV28 and TRBJ1-5, with 8 bases lining up with TRBD1. Germline CDR1 and CDR2: MDHEN and SYDVKM. CDR3 length: 14 residues. Trimming took 0 bases from V and 5 from J; bases not matched to a gene: 0. This chain's CDR3 is CASSLWDRDQPQHF. As DNA, the CDR3 is TGTGCCAGCAGTTTATGGGACAGGGATCAGCCCCAGCATTTT.

This clonotype was seen a few times. The genes are TRBV29-1 and TRBJ1-1; TRBD1 agrees at 7 bases. The V gene's germline CDR1 is SQVTM and CDR2 ANQGSEA. V lost 7 bases to trimming and J lost 3 bases; unmatched junction nucleotides: 8. The CDR3 covers 13 residues. The CDR3 is CSGVNRGHTEAFF. The CDR3 nucleotides read TGCAGCGGGGTGAACAGGGGCCACACTGAAGCTTTCTTT.

The chain combines TRBV7-9 with TRBJ2-1; 7 positions agree with TRBD1. CDR1 is SEHNR, CDR2 FQNEAQ, per germline (reference sequence). The CDR3 is made up of 15 amino acids. With V trimmed by 5 bases and J by 4 bases, 8 bases remained unmatched. The CDR3 nucleotides read TGTGCCAGCAGCCCGGGACAGAGGGTGTACAATGAGCAGTTCTTC. Amino acids: CASSPGQRVYNEQFF.

In this sample, this clonotype turned up a few times. The gene calls are TRBV27 and TRBJ2-3; 11 bases map to TRBD2. The germline V gene has CDR1 MNHEY and CDR2 SMNVEV (reference sequence). The junction had 13 bases not matched to a gene; V was cut back by 10 bases and J by 4 bases. The CDR3 covers 16 residues. The CDR3: CATVLRWTSGPDTQYF. CDR3 sequence (DNA): TGTGCCACAGTTCTTCGCTGGACTAGCGGGCCAGATACGCAGTATTTT.

This clonotype was detected many times. The chain combines TRBV2 with TRBJ1-1, with D perhaps TRBD1 (6 bases). Trimming cost V 8 bases and J 0 bases, with 10 bases left between them. Germline V CDR1 and CDR2: SNHLY, FYNNEI. CDR3 size: 13 residues. The CDR3: CASRYRVNTEAFF. Written as DNA, the CDR3 is TGTGCCAGCCGGTACAGGGTGAACACTGAAGCTTTCTTT.

The chain uses TRBV25-1 and TRBJ2-3; 8 bases are a match to TRBD2. This CDR3 comprises 13 residues. V shed 3 bases, J shed 4 bases, and the junction held 0 bases outside the gene matches. The germline V gene encodes CDR1 MGHDK and CDR2 SYGVNS. CDR3 protein: CASSERGADTQYF. In nucleotides, the CDR3 is TGTGCCAGCAGTGAGCGGGGGGCAGATACGCAGTATTTT.

There are many counts of this clonotype. The chain is built from TRBV6-1 and TRBJ1-5; a weak D match, TRBD1 (6 bases). Trimming took off 5 bases at V and 3 bases at J, with 14 bases between the two ends. CDR1 MNHNS and CDR2 SASEGT come from the germline V gene. The CDR3 extends over 15 amino acids. For the CDR3, the DNA is TGTGCCAGCAGTATAGACGGGGGGCCCAATCAGCCCCAGCATTTT. It translates to CASSIDGGPNQPQHF.

In its sample, this clonotype was seen a few times. V gene TRBV2 combines with J gene TRBJ2-7, with 14 bases fitting TRBD2. The CDR3 contains 15 residues. From germline, CDR1 is SNHLY and CDR2 FYNNEI. V shed 4 bases, J shed 7 bases, and the junction held 6 bases outside the gene matches. CDR3 bases: TGTGCCAGCAGTGGGCCGGGACTAGCGGGAGTTGAGCAGTACTTC. Residues: CASSGPGLAGVEQYF.

The table lists this clonotype with many counts. This chain connects TRBV2 to TRBJ2-5; TRBD1 agrees at 12 bases. From germline, CDR1 is SNHLY and CDR2 FYNNEI. V was clipped by 10 bases and J by 2 bases; unmatched bases: 14. The CDR3 is 17 amino acids. As DNA, the CDR3 is TGTGCCACCAAACCGCTGCGGGACAGGGGGCAGCAAGAGACCCAGTACTTC. It specifies CATKPLRDRGQQETQYF.

To note about this clonotype: It may be a read error: a sequence one base away is much more abundant. This chain connects TRBV30 to TRBJ1-5; D perhaps matches TRBD1 (6 bases). CDR1 is GTSNPN and CDR2 is SVGIG in the germline V gene (reference sequence). Trimming took 1 base from V and 9 from J, leaving 16 bases between them. This CDR3 is built from 14 residues. DNA of the CDR3: TGTGCCTGGAGTGCGGGGCAGGGGTGGCGGCCCCAGCATTTT. Its translation is CAWSAGQGWRPQHF.

CDR3 bases: TGTGCCATCAGTGAGGCCAAAACAGGGAGGAACACTGAAGCTTTCTTT. Amino acids: CAISEAKTGRNTEAFF. The chain combines TRBV10-3 with TRBJ1-1; maybe TRBD1 (6 bases). The ends were cut back, 2 bases at V and 1 base at J, with 14 bases in the middle. Germline V CDR1 and CDR2: ENHRY, SYGVKD. The CDR3 spans 16 residues.

This chain uses TRBV19 with TRBJ1-1; weak D call: TRBD1 (5 bases). Germline V gives CDR1 LNHDA, CDR2 SQIVND (reference sequence). The CDR3 length is 16 residues. Trimming cost V 3 bases and J 0 bases, with 14 bases left between them. The CDR3 DNA follows: TGTGCCAGTAGTATCCTAGGGACTAGGATGAACACTGAAGCTTTCTTT. This translates into CASSILGTRMNTEAFF.

At least ten counts were recorded for this clonotype. V usage is TRBV10-3 and J usage is TRBJ2-1; 7 bases are a match to TRBD1. The CDR3 is 13 residues long. The junction had 8 bases not matched to a gene; V was cut back by 6 bases and J by 9 bases. Germline CDR1 is ENHRY and CDR2 is SYGVKD. DNA for the CDR3: TGTGCCATCAGAGGACAGGAAAGGGGTGAGCAGTTCTTC. Protein sequence: CAIRGQERGEQFF.

This clonotype was recorded at least ten times. V gene TRBV6-2 or TRBV6-3 combines with J gene TRBJ2-7, with 7 bases that match TRBD2. The germline CDR1 and CDR2 sequences are MNHEY and SVGEGT. The junction had 9 bases not matched to a gene; V was cut back by 7 bases and J by 3 bases. The CDR3 runs 14 residues. Here the CDR3 reads CASTRAGLSYEQYF. The CDR3 nucleotides are TGTGCCAGCACTAGAGCGGGGTTAAGCTACGAGCAGTACTTC.

This clonotype was observed many times. The chain joins TRBV20-1 to TRBJ2-1; tentatively, D is TRBD2 (5 bases). V was shortened by 2 bases and J by 9 bases, with 20 bases between the two germline ends. The CDR3 length is 15 residues. Germline lookup yields CDR1 DFQATT and CDR2 SNEGSKA (reference sequence). The CDR3 DNA reads TGCAGTGCTAGATCACTAGTATCGGGTTTCGGTGAGCAGTTCTTC. It is translated as CSARSLVSGFGEQFF.

This clonotype was counted at least ten times. V gene TRBV19 combines with J gene TRBJ1-1, with unresolved D. V was cut by 6 bases and J by 2 bases, with 13 bases left in between. Looked up from germline, CDR1 is LNHDA and CDR2 is SQIVND (reference sequence). The CDR3 runs 14 residues. Here the CDR3 DNA reads TGTGCCAGTAGGTCACGGATGATAAACACTGAAGCTTTCTTT. This encodes CASRSRMINTEAFF.

This clonotype was counted many times. The V and J genes are TRBV11-2 and TRBJ2-5; TRBD1 matches at 8 bases. Germline V CDR1 and CDR2: SGHAT, FQNNGV. V lost 6 bases, J lost 3 bases, and 9 bases stayed unmatched. The CDR3 totals 15 residues. The CDR3 DNA follows: TGTGCCAGCAGGAGTCCCGGGACAGGAAAAGAGACCCAGTACTTC. It encodes CASRSPGTGKETQYF.